Shown below are 27 T cell receptor beta chains from a single sample sequenced in a study of blood T cell repertoires in COVID-19. The protocol was immunoSEQ multiplex PCR, while the TCRdb copy is restricted to in-frame clones and leaves out a portion. Among 270,000 or so clones listed, 75% to 90% were seen once. The sample consisted of peripheral blood. These receptors came from a woman under 40 with active or convalescent COVID-19.

The rearrangement links TRBV5-5 to TRBJ2-1, with 9 positions matching TRBD1. Germline values: CDR1 SGHKS, CDR2 YYEKEE (reference sequence). The ends lost 3 bases at V and 4 bases at J; junction bases unmatched: 14. CDR3 length equals 18 residues. In nucleotides, the CDR3 is TGTGCCAGCAGCTCCTTACAGGGGGCCGCGGCCCATTACAATGAGCAGTTCTTC. Translating gives CASSSLQGAAAHYNEQFF.

V usage is TRBV11-2 and J usage is TRBJ2-5, with TRBD2 identical over 9 bases. CDR1 and CDR2 from the germline V gene are SGHAT and FQNNGV. The CDR3 contains 15 residues. The trim removed 1 base at V and 4 bases at J, leaving 4 bases unmatched. The chain's CDR3 is CASSLALAGGETQYF. As DNA, the CDR3 is TGTGCCAGCAGCTTAGCACTAGCGGGCGGAGAGACCCAGTACTTC.

This clone was found a few times. The gene calls are TRBV27 and TRBJ2-7; TRBD1 matches at 10 bases. The germline gives CDR1 MNHEY, CDR2 SMNVEV (reference sequence). The CDR3 covers 15 residues. After removal of 5 bases from V and 3 bases from J, the junction contained 7 bases not matched to a gene. CDR3 protein: CASSTTRDRGYEQYF. The CDR3 nucleotides read TGTGCCAGCAGTACAACCCGGGACAGGGGCTACGAGCAGTACTTC.

V gene TRBV7-6 combines with J gene TRBJ1-4; unclear D gene. Germline-derived CDR1 and CDR2 are SGHVS and FNYEAQ. V was cut by 5 bases and J by 5 bases, with 15 bases left in between. This CDR3 spans 15 amino acids. The CDR3 bases are TGTGCCAGCAGCCCGAGAGGATTCGCCAATGAAAAACTGTTTTTT. Its protein is CASSPRGFANEKLFF.

V and J are TRBV4-3 and TRBJ1-2; 8 bases are a match to TRBD1. Germline V CDR1 and CDR2: LGHNA, YSLEER. The CDR3 loop spans 16 amino acids. The trim removed 4 bases at V and 8 bases at J, leaving 15 bases unmatched. DNA of the CDR3: TGCGCCAGCAGCCGAGAATTGGACAGGGCCCTAACGGGCTACACCTTC. Encoded protein: CASSRELDRALTGYTF.

The V call is TRBV5-6, the J call TRBJ2-7; D perhaps matches TRBD1 (6 bases). The CDR3 is made up of 12 amino acids. V was clipped by 1 base and J by 9 bases, with 11 bases between them. Per the germline V gene, CDR1 is SGHDT and CDR2 is YYEEEE. CDR3 DNA: TGTGCCAGCAGCTTGACAGGGTTTGTGCAGTACTTC. Amino acids: CASSLTGFVQYF.

CDR3 in amino acids: CASSQGSGEQYF. The DNA for the CDR3 is TGCGCCAGCAGCCAAGGGAGTGGCGAGCAGTACTTC. The chain combines TRBV4-3 with TRBJ2-7; D not certain. V was clipped by 1 base and J by 6 bases, with 7 bases between them. Germline V lookup: CDR1 LGHNA, CDR2 YSLEER. There are 12 residues in the CDR3.

Notes on this clone: This sample also contains other DNA sequences that code for the same CDR3. The V call is TRBV27, the J call TRBJ2-7; 8 nucleotides match TRBD1. Germline-derived CDR1 and CDR2 are MNHEY and SMNVEV (reference sequence). Trimming at V came to 5 bases and at J to 4 bases, leaving 7 bases not matched to a gene. The CDR3 covers 14 residues. CDR3 sequence: CASSPRTGWYEQYF. Written as DNA, the CDR3 is TGTGCCAGCAGTCCACGGACAGGGTGGTACGAGCAGTACTTC.

The rearrangement links TRBV6-4 to TRBJ1-5; D is uncertain. Germline V gene lookup returns CDR1 MRHNA and CDR2 SNTAGT. This CDR3 spans 15 amino acids. Trimming shortened V by 3 bases and J by 4 bases, and 13 bases separated the two germline ends. CDR3 region: CASSETAGGNQPQHF. The CDR3 coding sequence is TGTGCCAGCAGTGAAACTGCCGGAGGGAATCAGCCCCAGCATTTT.

J is TRBJ2-2 and V is TRBV29-1; possibly TRBD1 for D (5 bases). V was shortened by 7 bases and J by 0 bases, with 15 bases between the two germline ends. CDR1 and CDR2 (germline): SQVTM, ANQGSEA. CDR3 length equals 15 residues. CDR3 nucleotide sequence: TGCAGCGGCTATAGGGGCCCCGCGAACACCGGGGAGCTGTTTTTT. It encodes CSGYRGPANTGELFF.

The chain couples TRBV7-6 to TRBJ2-1; TRBD2 aligns across 9 bases. The CDR3 has 16 amino acids. Germline CDR1 and CDR2: SGHVS and FNYEAQ. The ends lost 2 bases at V and 1 base at J; junction bases unmatched: 3. The CDR3 here is CASSLSAGGSYNEQFF. The CDR3 coding sequence is TGTGCCAGCAGCTTATCCGCGGGGGGGTCCTACAATGAGCAGTTCTTC.

The rearrangement links TRBV9 to TRBJ2-1; a weak D match, TRBD1 (6 bases). The germline V gene has CDR1 SGDLS and CDR2 YYNGEE. Deletions cut 3 bases from V and 4 bases from J, with 14 bases between. The length of the CDR3 is 15 residues. This CDR3 is CASSALGAPYNEQFF. Here the CDR3 DNA reads TGTGCCAGCAGCGCTCTGGGGGCACCTTACAATGAGCAGTTCTTC.

The chain carries TRBV7-2 and TRBJ1-4, with 9 bases identical to TRBD1. J lost 5 bases, V lost 3 bases, and 7 bases had no gene match. This CDR3 spans 16 amino acids. CDR1 is SGHTA, CDR2 FQGNSA, per germline. The DNA of the CDR3 is TGTGCCAGCAGCTTTCGCCCGGGGACAGGGAATGAAAAACTGTTTTTT. It translates to CASSFRPGTGNEKLFF.

The chain combines TRBV11-3 with TRBJ2-2; TRBD1 is a possible D gene (6 bases). Germline V gives CDR1 SGHNT, CDR2 YENEEA. The CDR3 loop spans 15 amino acids. The V end lost 5 bases, the J end lost 6 bases, and 16 bases lay between the germline ends. CDR3 sequence (DNA): TGTGCCAGCAGCCCAGGGGCCGCCGGTTCCGGGGAGCTGTTTTTT. It translates to CASSPGAAGSGELFF.

The chain uses TRBV27 and TRBJ1-3; D gene uncertain. CDR1 and CDR2 (germline): MNHEY, SMNVEV (reference sequence). Trimming took 5 bases from V and 6 from J, leaving 17 bases between them. The CDR3 has 15 residues. The CDR3 loop reads CASSIDLRGLNTIYF. The CDR3 nucleotides read TGTGCCAGCAGTATAGACCTGCGAGGGCTAAACACCATATATTTT.

Concerning this clone: In the same sample, other DNA sequences code for this CDR3. This rearrangement joins TRBV28 to TRBJ1-2; D call uncertain. This CDR3 region has 15 residues. V was shortened by 2 bases and J by 0 bases, with 10 bases between the two germline ends. The V gene's germline CDR1 is MDHEN and CDR2 SYDVKM. CDR3 sequence reads: CASSLRQVTNYGYTF. DNA for the CDR3: TGTGCCAGCAGTTTAAGGCAGGTCACTAACTATGGCTACACCTTC.

The chain couples TRBV5-1 to TRBJ2-5, with 8 bases lining up with TRBD2. V lost 2 bases, J lost 3 bases, and 6 bases stayed unmatched. Germline values: CDR1 SGHRS, CDR2 YFSETQ. CDR3 size: 15 residues. The CDR3 loop reads CASSFQGLAEETQYF. CDR3 in DNA: TGCGCCAGCAGCTTCCAAGGACTAGCAGAAGAGACCCAGTACTTC.

The V gene is TRBV5-1, the J gene TRBJ1-6, with TRBD1 as a possible D gene (6 bases). The CDR3 extends over 15 amino acids. The germline V gene encodes CDR1 SGHRS and CDR2 YFSETQ. Trimming took 4 bases from V and 9 from J, leaving 17 bases between them. Written as DNA, the CDR3 is TGCGCCAGCAGCCCCCAGGGGAGAGAAGGTTCACCCCTCCACTTT. Its translation: CASSPQGREGSPLHF.

This sequence joins TRBV19 and TRBJ1-2, with D perhaps matching TRBD1 (6 bases). The CDR3 length is 15 residues. Germline CDR1 and CDR2: LNHDA and SQIVND (reference sequence). Trimming pared 4 bases from V and 8 bases from J, leaving 20 bases between. CDR3 sequence: CASSTSQGRERGYTF. The CDR3 DNA is TGTGCCAGTAGTACGTCACAGGGAAGGGAACGAGGCTACACCTTC.

The rearrangement uses TRBV6-4 and TRBJ2-2; TRBD2 agrees at 11 bases. The CDR3 totals 15 residues. The germline V gene has CDR1 MRHNA and CDR2 SNTAGT. The V segment lost 6 bases and the J segment 4 bases; nucleotides outside the gene matches: 4. The CDR3 spells CASSPGLAVTGELFF. The CDR3 DNA reads as TGTGCCAGCAGCCCGGGACTAGCGGTCACCGGGGAGCTGTTTTTT.

This clone was seen only once. V gene TRBV4-3 combines with J gene TRBJ1-4; D is uncertain. Trimming removed 0 bases from V and 6 bases from J, with 14 bases in between. The CDR3 sequence is 16 residues long. In germline, CDR1 is LGHNA, CDR2 YSLEER. Here the CDR3 reads CASSQEFGFTDEKLFF. The DNA of the CDR3 is TGCGCCAGCAGCCAAGAATTCGGTTTTACCGATGAAAAACTGTTTTTT.

In regard to this clone: Distinct nucleotide sequences in the sample also encode this CDR3. V is TRBV27 and J is TRBJ2-1, with D perhaps matching TRBD1 (7 bases). Germline V lookup: CDR1 MNHEY, CDR2 SMNVEV (reference sequence). V lost 6 bases and J 9 bases, leaving 21 bases between the germline ends. CDR3 size: 15 residues. CDR3 bases: TGTGCCAGCAGCCCGCTGGCAGGGGGGATGAGTGAGCAGTTCTTC. Protein product: CASSPLAGGMSEQFF.

As regards this clone: Other DNA sequences in this specimen translate into the identical CDR3. V is TRBV5-4 and J is TRBJ1-2; TRBD1 aligns across 7 bases. Per germline, CDR1 SGHNT and CDR2 YYREEE (reference sequence). The CDR3 is 13 residues long. With V trimmed by 2 bases and J by 3 bases, 1 base remained unmatched. CDR3 nucleotide sequence: TGTGCCAGCAGCTTTGACAGGGACTATGGCTACACCTTC. This translates into CASSFDRDYGYTF.

The chain couples TRBV6-5 to TRBJ1-5, with a possible D match to TRBD1 (5 bases). Germline-derived CDR1 and CDR2 are MNHEY and SVGAGI. This CDR3 spans 14 amino acids. V dropped 0 bases and J dropped 5 bases, with 8 bases sitting between them. CDR3 coding DNA: TGTGCCAGCAGTTACTCAGGGGCGGATCAGCCCCAGCATTTT. Translated, it gives CASSYSGADQPQHF.

Only one count was recorded for this clone. The chain links TRBV24-1 to TRBJ2-1; 7 positions match TRBD2. Per germline, CDR1 KGHDR and CDR2 SFDVKD. The CDR3 spans 13 residues. V was pared by 9 bases and J by 8 bases, with 9 bases of the junction left unmatched. The CDR3 loop is CATVATRGDEQFF. The CDR3 DNA follows: TGTGCCACCGTGGCAACCCGGGGGGATGAGCAGTTCTTC.

The chain joins TRBV12-5 to TRBJ2-3, with D unresolved. Germline V lookup: CDR1 LGHNT, CDR2 FRNRAP. The CDR3 extends over 14 amino acids. The V end lost 4 bases, the J end lost 4 bases, and 12 bases lay between the germline ends. The CDR3 nucleotides read TGTGCTAGTGGTTCCGGCCTCAGGCCAGATACGCAGTATTTT. The encoded protein is CASGSGLRPDTQYF.

The chain has TRBV5-1 and TRBJ2-5; 13 bases match TRBD2. Germline CDR1 is SGHRS and CDR2 is YFSETQ. The trim removed 4 bases at V and 3 bases at J, leaving 3 bases unmatched. This CDR3 region has 15 residues. This CDR3 is CASSLTSGGKETQYF. In DNA, the CDR3 is TGCGCCAGCAGCCTGACTAGCGGGGGGAAAGAGACCCAGTACTTC. The complete variable domain, with remaining parts taken from reference TRBV5-1 and TRBJ2-5, reads KAGVTQTPRYLIKTRGQQVTLSCSPISGHRSVSWYQQTPGQGLQFLFEYFSETQRNKGNFPGRFSGRQFSNSRSEMNVSTLELGDSALYLCASSLTSGGKETQYFGPGTRLLVL.